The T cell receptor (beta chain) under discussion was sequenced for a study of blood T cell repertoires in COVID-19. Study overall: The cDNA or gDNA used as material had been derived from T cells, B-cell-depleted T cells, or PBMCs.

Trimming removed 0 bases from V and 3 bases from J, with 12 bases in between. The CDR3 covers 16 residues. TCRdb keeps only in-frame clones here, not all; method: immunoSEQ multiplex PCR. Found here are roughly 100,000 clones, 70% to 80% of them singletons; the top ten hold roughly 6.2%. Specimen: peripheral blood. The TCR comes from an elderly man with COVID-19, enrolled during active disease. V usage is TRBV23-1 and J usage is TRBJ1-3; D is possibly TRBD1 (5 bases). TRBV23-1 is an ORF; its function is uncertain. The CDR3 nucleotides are TGCGCCAGCAGTCAATCGTTCCAGGGTAGTGGAAACACCATATATTTT. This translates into CASSQSFQGSGNTIYF.